The 17 T cell receptor beta chains presented below share a single source sample, sequenced in a study of human T cells and chemical hapten exposure. TCRdb independently ran MiXCR on the RACE reads; one entry per CDR3 protein. The sample has 99,000 or so distinct CDR3 sequences; 30% to 35% are singletons. Stated time point: patch test 3, about 24 weeks after DPC sensitization. As for treatment: therapeutic diphenylcyclopropenone sensitization with weekly scalp DPC. Sequenced material: whole blood, taken in connection with sensitization to the hapten diphenylcyclopropenone (DPC). These receptors originate from a man aged 35 to 55 with alopecia areata. Some clones in this sample may be carry-over from other donors' samples.

This sequence joins TRBV7-2 and TRBJ1-5, with 9 bases identical to TRBD1. The germline gives CDR1 SGHTA, CDR2 FQGNSA. Trimming removed 5 bases from V and 7 bases from J; junction bases left unmatched: 3. The CDR3 sequence is 13 residues long. The CDR3 loop reads CASSRDRDQPQHF. The CDR3 DNA reads TGTGCCAGCAGCCGGGACAGGGACCAGCCCCAGCATTTT.

This clonotype was seen a handful of times. This rearrangement joins TRBV2 to TRBJ1-5; D is ambiguous. V was trimmed by 3 bases and J by 9 bases, leaving 15 bases between them. Germline assignment: CDR1 SNHLY and CDR2 FYNNEI. The CDR3 spans 14 residues. CDR3 coding DNA: TGTGCCAGCAGTGATCTTGCAGGCCCTGGGCCCCAGCATTTT. Translated: CASSDLAGPGPQHF. The whole variable domain, remainder taken from reference TRBV2 and TRBJ1-5, is EPEVTQTPSHQVTQMGQEVILRCVPISNHLYFYWYRQILGQKVEFLVSFYNNEISEKSEIFDDQFSVERPDGSNFTLKIRSTKLEDSAMYFCASSDLAGPGPQHFGDGTRLSIL.

The chain uses TRBV29-1 and TRBJ2-3, with D perhaps TRBD2 (5 bases). Trimming removed 7 bases at V and 1 base at J, with 15 bases between. CDR1 is SQVTM and CDR2 is ANQGSEA in the germline V gene. The CDR3 has 14 residues. Written as DNA, the CDR3 is TGCAGCGGGAAGGTTCAAGCGGGCACAGATACGCAGTATTTT. This translates into CSGKVQAGTDTQYF.

In this sample, this clonotype turned up a few times. The V and J genes are TRBV20-1 and TRBJ2-1; 11 bases line up with TRBD2. Germline V gene sequence: CDR1 DFQATT, CDR2 SNEGSKA (reference sequence). This CDR3 contains 14 residues. Trimming removed 8 bases from V and 5 bases from J; junction bases left unmatched: 8. The CDR3 reads CSSYLAGGHNEQFF. In DNA form, the CDR3 reads TGCAGTTCTTACCTAGCGGGGGGCCACAATGAGCAGTTCTTC.

This chain connects TRBV6-5 to TRBJ2-3; no reliable D call. V lost 6 bases and J 2 bases, leaving 6 bases between the germline ends. CDR3 size: 12 residues. CDR1 and CDR2 from the germline V gene are MNHEY and SVGAGI. In DNA, the CDR3 is TGTGCCAGCAGGTCCTACACAGATACGCAGTATTTT. It encodes CASRSYTDTQYF.

This clonotype turned up a few times. V usage is TRBV6-2 or TRBV6-3 and J usage is TRBJ2-7, with D maybe TRBD2 (5 bases). This CDR3 region has 14 residues. Germline loops: CDR1 MNHEY, CDR2 SVGEGT. V dropped 4 bases and J dropped 2 bases, with 12 bases sitting between them. CDR3 loop: CASSSGKGTYEQYF. The CDR3, as DNA: TGTGCCAGCAGTTCCGGGAAGGGCACCTACGAGCAGTACTTC.

This clonotype occurred a few times. This sequence joins TRBV12-3 or TRBV12-4 and TRBJ2-7; a weak D match, TRBD2 (7 bases). V was trimmed by 8 bases and J by 5 bases, leaving 19 bases between them. The CDR3 is 14 residues long. Here the CDR3 reads CASRSGGRGHEQYF. The CDR3 DNA sequence: TGTGCCAGCCGGTCGGGGGGCAGGGGCCACGAGCAGTACTTC.

The rearrangement uses TRBV20-1 and TRBJ2-1, with 10 bases lining up with TRBD2. CDR1 and CDR2 from the germline V gene are DFQATT and SNEGSKA (reference sequence). The ends lost 1 base at V and 2 bases at J; junction bases unmatched: 2. This CDR3 contains 15 residues. CDR3 nucleotide sequence: TGCAGTGCTAGAGGACTAGCGGGCACCTACAATGAGCAGTTCTTC. It yields the protein CSARGLAGTYNEQFF.

The chain has TRBV28 and TRBJ2-6; possibly TRBD2 for D (6 bases). The V end lost 6 bases, the J end lost 0 bases, and 15 bases lay between the germline ends. Germline assignment: CDR1 MDHEN and CDR2 SYDVKM. This CDR3 has 17 amino acids. This CDR3 is CASSEPGLTSGANVLTF. The CDR3 nucleotides are TGTGCCAGCAGCGAACCGGGACTGACCTCTGGGGCCAACGTCCTGACTTTC. Supplemented by reference TRBV28 and TRBJ2-6, the full variable domain reads DVKVTQSSRYLVKRTGEKVFLECVQDMDHENMFWYRQDPGLGLRLIYFSYDVKMKEKGDIPEGYSVSREKKERFSLILESASTNQTSMYLCASSEPGLTSGANVLTFGAGSRLTVL.

The V gene is TRBV20-1, the J gene TRBJ2-7, with a tentative D call TRBD1 (5 bases). Trimming shortened V by 6 bases and J by 0 bases, and 18 bases separated the two germline ends. The length of the CDR3 is 15 residues. Germline-derived CDR1 and CDR2 are DFQATT and SNEGSKA (reference sequence). CDR3 nucleotides: TGCAGTGCAAATTCTAAGGGGTGGAGCTCCTACGAGCAGTACTTC. Its protein is CSANSKGWSSYEQYF.

V usage is TRBV9 and J usage is TRBJ2-3; tentatively, D is TRBD2 (5 bases). The CDR3 is made up of 17 amino acids. V was trimmed by 0 bases and J by 2 bases, leaving 16 bases between them. Germline V gives CDR1 SGDLS, CDR2 YYNGEE. This CDR3 is CASSVGFERTPTDTQYF. The CDR3 nucleotides are TGTGCCAGCAGCGTAGGATTTGAGCGGACCCCCACAGATACGCAGTATTTT.

The V call is TRBV18, the J call TRBJ1-2, with a weak D call TRBD1 (6 bases). V lost 6 bases and J 4 bases, leaving 21 bases between the germline ends. There are 16 residues in the CDR3. CDR1 is KGHSH and CDR2 is LQKENI in the germline V gene. The CDR3 loop is CASSLSSPGAGYGYTF. The CDR3 region has the DNA TGTGCCAGCTCCTTATCAAGTCCAGGGGCCGGCTATGGCTACACCTTC.

The V and J genes are TRBV5-4 and TRBJ2-5, with a weak D call TRBD1 (6 bases). Per the germline V gene, CDR1 is SGHNT and CDR2 is YYREEE (reference sequence). The CDR3 consists of 13 residues. Trimming cost V 4 bases and J 3 bases, with 10 bases left between them. CDR3 nucleotide sequence: TGTGCCAGCAGCCGGGACACGGAAGAGACCCAGTACTTC. The encoded protein is CASSRDTEETQYF.

V gene TRBV29-1 combines with J gene TRBJ2-1; possible D gene TRBD2, 5 bases. The CDR3 has 12 residues. The germline CDR1 and CDR2 sequences are SQVTM and ANQGSEA. V dropped 6 bases and J dropped 1 base, with 7 bases sitting between them. The CDR3 protein is CSVWESYNEQFF. CDR3 coding DNA: TGCAGCGTGTGGGAGTCCTACAATGAGCAGTTCTTC.

The chain uses TRBV20-1 and TRBJ1-5; possibly TRBD1 for D (6 bases). V was cut by 0 bases and J by 5 bases, with 11 bases left in between. CDR1 DFQATT and CDR2 SNEGSKA come from the germline V gene (reference sequence). There are 14 residues in the CDR3. CDR3 sequence reads: CSAREGQGYQPQHF. CDR3 coding DNA: TGCAGTGCTAGAGAGGGGCAGGGGTATCAGCCCCAGCATTTT.

This chain joins TRBV4-3 and TRBJ1-2; TRBD1 aligns across 8 bases. The CDR3 has 15 residues. Germline CDR1 reads LGHNA; CDR2 reads YSLEER. Trimming removed 1 base from V and 6 bases from J; junction bases left unmatched: 7. CDR3 DNA sequence: TGCGCCAGCAGCCAAGCGGACAGGGACACCCATGGCTACACCTTC. Its protein is CASSQADRDTHGYTF.

The sample holds a few counts of this clonotype. The chain joins TRBV7-8 to TRBJ1-6; 7 bases map to TRBD1. The CDR3 has 16 residues. Germline CDR1 reads SGHVS; CDR2 reads FQNEAQ. Trimming took 0 bases from V and 10 from J; bases not matched to a gene: 9. This chain's CDR3 is CASSLAGRQGKSPLHF. The CDR3 nucleotides read TGTGCCAGCAGCTTAGCGGGGAGACAGGGAAAATCACCCCTCCACTTT.